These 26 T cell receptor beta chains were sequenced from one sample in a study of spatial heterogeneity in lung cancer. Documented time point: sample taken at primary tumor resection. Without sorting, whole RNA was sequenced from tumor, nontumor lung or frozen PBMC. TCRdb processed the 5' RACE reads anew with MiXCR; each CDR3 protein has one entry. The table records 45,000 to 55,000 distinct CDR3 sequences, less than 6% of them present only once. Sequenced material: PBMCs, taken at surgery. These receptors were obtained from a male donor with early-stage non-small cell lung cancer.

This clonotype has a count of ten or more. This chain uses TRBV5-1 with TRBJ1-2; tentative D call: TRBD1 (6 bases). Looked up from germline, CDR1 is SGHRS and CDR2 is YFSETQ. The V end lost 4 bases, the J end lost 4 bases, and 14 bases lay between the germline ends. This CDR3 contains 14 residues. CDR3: CASSPGQTIYGYTF. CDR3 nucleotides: TGCGCCAGCAGCCCAGGACAGACAATCTATGGCTACACCTTC.

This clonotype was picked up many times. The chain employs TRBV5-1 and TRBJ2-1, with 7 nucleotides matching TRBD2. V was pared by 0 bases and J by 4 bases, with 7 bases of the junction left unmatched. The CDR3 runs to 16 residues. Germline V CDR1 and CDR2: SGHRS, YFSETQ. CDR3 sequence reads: CASSLVAGEVYNEQFF. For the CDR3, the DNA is TGCGCCAGCAGCTTGGTCGCGGGAGAGGTTTACAATGAGCAGTTCTTC.

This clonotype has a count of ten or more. The CDR3 sequence: CASSLELGGYTF. In DNA, the CDR3 is TGTGCCAGCAGCTTAGAACTTGGCGGCTACACCTTC. The chain carries TRBV7-2 and TRBJ1-2; no firm D call. V lost 1 base and J lost 8, with 8 bases in between. CDR3 size: 12 residues. The germline V gene has CDR1 SGHTA and CDR2 FQGNSA.

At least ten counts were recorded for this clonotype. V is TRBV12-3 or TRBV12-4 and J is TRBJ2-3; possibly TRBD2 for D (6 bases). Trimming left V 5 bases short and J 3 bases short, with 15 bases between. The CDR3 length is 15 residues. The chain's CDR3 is CASSPPKGGTDTQYF. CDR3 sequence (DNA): TGTGCCAGCAGTCCCCCTAAGGGAGGTACAGATACGCAGTATTTT.

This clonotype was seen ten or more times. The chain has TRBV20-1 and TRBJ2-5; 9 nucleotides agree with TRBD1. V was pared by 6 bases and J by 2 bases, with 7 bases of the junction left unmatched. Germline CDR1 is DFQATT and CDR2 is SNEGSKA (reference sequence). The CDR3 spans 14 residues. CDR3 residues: CSACDRGSQETQYF. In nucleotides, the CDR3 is TGCAGTGCCTGCGACAGGGGGTCTCAAGAGACCCAGTACTTC.

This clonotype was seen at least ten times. The DNA for the CDR3 is TGTGCCAGCAGTTTATCGATCGGGGGCCTCGGACCCCTCCACTTT. This translates into CASSLSIGGLGPLHF. The chain has TRBV27 and TRBJ1-6; perhaps TRBD1 as D (6 bases). V lost 0 bases to trimming and J lost 12 bases, with 15 bases between them. CDR1 and CDR2 (germline): MNHEY, SMNVEV (reference sequence). This CDR3 is built from 15 residues.

The CDR3 protein is CASSPRQGKDYNEQFF. The CDR3 nucleotides read TGTGCCAGCAGCCCTAGACAGGGTAAGGACTACAATGAGCAGTTCTTC. The genes are TRBV7-9 and TRBJ2-1; 7 bases are a match to TRBD1. From germline, CDR1 is SEHNR and CDR2 FQNEAQ (reference sequence). This CDR3 has 16 amino acids. The J segment lost 3 bases and the V segment lost 5 bases, leaving 10 bases of the junction unmatched.

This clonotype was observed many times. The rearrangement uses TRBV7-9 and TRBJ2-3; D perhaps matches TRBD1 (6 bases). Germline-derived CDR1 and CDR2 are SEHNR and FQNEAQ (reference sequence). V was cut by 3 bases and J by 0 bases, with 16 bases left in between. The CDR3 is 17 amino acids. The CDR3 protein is CASSLSTQGTSTDTQYF. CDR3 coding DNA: TGTGCCAGCAGCTTGTCCACCCAGGGGACAAGCACAGATACGCAGTATTTT.

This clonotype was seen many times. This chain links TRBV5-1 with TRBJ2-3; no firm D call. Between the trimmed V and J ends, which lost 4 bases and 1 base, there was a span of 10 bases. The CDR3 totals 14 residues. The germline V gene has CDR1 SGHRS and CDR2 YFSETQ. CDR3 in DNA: TGCGCCAGCAGCCCTCTTAGGGGCACAGATACGCAGTATTTT. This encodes CASSPLRGTDTQYF.

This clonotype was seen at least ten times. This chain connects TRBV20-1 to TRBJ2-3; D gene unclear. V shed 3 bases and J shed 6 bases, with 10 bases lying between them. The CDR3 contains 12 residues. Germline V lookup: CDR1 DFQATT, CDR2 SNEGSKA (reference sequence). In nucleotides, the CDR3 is TGCAGTGCTAGGAAGTCTAGGGATACGCAGTATTTT. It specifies CSARKSRDTQYF.

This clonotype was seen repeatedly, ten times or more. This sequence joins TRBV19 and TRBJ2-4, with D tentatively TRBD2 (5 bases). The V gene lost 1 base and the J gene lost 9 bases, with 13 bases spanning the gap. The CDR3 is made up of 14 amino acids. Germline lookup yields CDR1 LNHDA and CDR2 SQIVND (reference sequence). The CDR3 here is CASSIGAAEGIQYF. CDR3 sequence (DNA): TGTGCCAGTAGTATAGGGGCAGCCGAGGGCATTCAGTACTTC.

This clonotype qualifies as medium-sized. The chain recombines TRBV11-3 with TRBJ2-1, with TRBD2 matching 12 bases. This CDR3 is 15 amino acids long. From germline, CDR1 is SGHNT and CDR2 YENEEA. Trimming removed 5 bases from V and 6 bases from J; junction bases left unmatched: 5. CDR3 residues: CASSPSGRAVNEQFF. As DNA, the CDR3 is TGTGCCAGCAGCCCTAGCGGGAGGGCCGTCAATGAGCAGTTCTTC.

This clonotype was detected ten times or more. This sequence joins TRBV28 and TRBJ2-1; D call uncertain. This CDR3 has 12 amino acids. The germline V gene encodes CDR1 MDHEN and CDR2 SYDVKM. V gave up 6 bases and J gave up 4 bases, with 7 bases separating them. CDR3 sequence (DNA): TGTGCCAGCAGCCCTCAGTACAATGAGCAGTTCTTC. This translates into CASSPQYNEQFF.

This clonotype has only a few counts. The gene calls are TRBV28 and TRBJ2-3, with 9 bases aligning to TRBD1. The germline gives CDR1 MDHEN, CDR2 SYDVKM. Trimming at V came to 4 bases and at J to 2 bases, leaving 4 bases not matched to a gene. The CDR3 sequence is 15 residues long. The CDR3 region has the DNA TGTGCCAGCAGTTCCGGGACAGGGACCACAGATACGCAGTATTTT. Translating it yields CASSSGTGTTDTQYF. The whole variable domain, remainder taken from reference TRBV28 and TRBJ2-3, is DVKVTQSSRYLVKRTGEKVFLECVQDMDHENMFWYRQDPGLGLRLIYFSYDVKMKEKGDIPEGYSVSREKKERFSLILESASTNQTSMYLCASSSGTGTTDTQYFGPGTRLTVL.

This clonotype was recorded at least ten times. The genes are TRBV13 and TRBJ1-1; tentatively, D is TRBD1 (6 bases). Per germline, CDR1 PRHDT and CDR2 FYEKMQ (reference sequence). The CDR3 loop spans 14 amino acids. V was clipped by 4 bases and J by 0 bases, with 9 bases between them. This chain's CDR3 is CASSWGQMNTEAFF. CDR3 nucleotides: TGTGCCAGCAGCTGGGGGCAGATGAACACTGAAGCTTTCTTT.

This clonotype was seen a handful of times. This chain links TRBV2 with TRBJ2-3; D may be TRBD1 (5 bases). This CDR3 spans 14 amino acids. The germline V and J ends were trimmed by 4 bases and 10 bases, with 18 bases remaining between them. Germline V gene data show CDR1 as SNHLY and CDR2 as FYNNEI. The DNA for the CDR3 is TGTGCCAGCAGTGCAGGGTCCACCAAACCTCCGCAGTATTTT. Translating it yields CASSAGSTKPPQYF.

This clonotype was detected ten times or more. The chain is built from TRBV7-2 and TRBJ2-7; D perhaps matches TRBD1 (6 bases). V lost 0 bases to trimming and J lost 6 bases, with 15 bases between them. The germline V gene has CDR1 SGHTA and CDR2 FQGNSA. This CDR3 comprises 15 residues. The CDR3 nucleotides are TGTGCCAGCAGCTTAGCCGAGGGGGTAAGCCGCGAGCAGTACTTC. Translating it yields CASSLAEGVSREQYF.

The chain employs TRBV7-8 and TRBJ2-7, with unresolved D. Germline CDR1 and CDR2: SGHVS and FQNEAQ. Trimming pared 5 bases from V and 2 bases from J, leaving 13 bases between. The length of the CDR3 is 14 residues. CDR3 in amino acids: CASSPRAIPYEQYF. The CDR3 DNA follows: TGTGCCAGCAGCCCCCGGGCCATTCCCTACGAGCAGTACTTC.

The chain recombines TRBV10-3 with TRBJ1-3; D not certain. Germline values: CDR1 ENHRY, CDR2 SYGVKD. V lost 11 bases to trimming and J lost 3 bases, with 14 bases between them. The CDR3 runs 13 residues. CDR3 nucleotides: TGTGCCCTCTCGTCAACTGGTGGAAACACCATATATTTT. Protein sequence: CALSSTGGNTIYF.

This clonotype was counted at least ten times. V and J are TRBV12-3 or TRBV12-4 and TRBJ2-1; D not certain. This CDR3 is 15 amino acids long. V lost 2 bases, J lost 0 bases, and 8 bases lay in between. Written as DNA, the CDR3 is TGTGCCAGCAGTTTACTGGCGACCTCCTACAATGAGCAGTTCTTC. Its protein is CASSLLATSYNEQFF.

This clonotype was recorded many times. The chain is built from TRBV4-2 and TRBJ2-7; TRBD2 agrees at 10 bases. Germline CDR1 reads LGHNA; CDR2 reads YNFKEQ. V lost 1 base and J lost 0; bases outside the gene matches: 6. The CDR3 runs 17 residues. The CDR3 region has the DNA TGTGCCAGCAGCCAAGTGTTGAGCGGGAGGGCCTCCTACGAGCAGTACTTC. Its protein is CASSQVLSGRASYEQYF.

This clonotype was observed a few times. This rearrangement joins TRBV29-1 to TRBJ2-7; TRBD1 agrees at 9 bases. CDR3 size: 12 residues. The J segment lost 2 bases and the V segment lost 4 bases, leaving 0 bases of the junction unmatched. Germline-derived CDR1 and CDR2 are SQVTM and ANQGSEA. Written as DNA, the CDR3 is TGCAGCGTTGGACAGGGGGCCTACGAGCAGTACTTC. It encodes CSVGQGAYEQYF.

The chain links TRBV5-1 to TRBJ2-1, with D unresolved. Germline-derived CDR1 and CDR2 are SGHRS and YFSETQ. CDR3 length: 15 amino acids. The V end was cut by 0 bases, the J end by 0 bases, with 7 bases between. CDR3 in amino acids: CASSLASSSYNEQFF. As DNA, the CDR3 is TGCGCCAGCAGCTTGGCATCGAGCTCCTACAATGAGCAGTTCTTC.

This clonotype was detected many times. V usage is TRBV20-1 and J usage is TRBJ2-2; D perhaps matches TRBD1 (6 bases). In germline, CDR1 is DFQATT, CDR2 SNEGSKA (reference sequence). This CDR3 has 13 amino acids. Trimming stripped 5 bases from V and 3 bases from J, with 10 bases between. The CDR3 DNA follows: TGCAGTGCTTCCAGGGGCGACACCGGGGAGCTGTTTTTT. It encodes CSASRGDTGELFF.

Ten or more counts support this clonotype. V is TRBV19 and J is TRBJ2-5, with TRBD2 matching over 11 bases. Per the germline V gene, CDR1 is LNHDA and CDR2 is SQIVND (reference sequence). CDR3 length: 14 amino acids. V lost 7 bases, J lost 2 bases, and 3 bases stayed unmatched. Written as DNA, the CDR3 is TGTGCCAGTACTAGCGGGAGGATTCAAGAGACCCAGTACTTC. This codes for CASTSGRIQETQYF.

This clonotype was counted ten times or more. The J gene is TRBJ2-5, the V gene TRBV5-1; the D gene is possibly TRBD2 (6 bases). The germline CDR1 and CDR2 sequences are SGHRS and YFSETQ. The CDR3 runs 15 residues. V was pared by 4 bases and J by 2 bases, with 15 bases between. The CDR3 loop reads CASSRGGGPQETQYF. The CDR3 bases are TGCGCCAGCAGCCGGGGAGGCGGGCCTCAAGAGACCCAGTACTTC.